The clone carrying this T cell receptor beta chain was counted a few times. Assay: immunoSEQ multiplex PCR; the TCRdb copy retains only in-frame clones and omits some. The sample yields 60,000 to 75,000 clones, less than 90% seen once. These data originate in a study of PD-L1 blockade in urothelial cancer. Study context: Starting in the mid-2010s, patients were given atezolizumab (1,200 mg intravenously every 3 weeks). In terms of prior chemotherapy, patients had received 0 to 3 regimens. When blood samples were assessed, the median T cell count was around 150,000.

As for time point: pretreatment peripheral blood. This TCR was sampled from a woman in her seventies with urothelial cancer. Sequenced here: PBMCs, sampled around atezolizumab (anti-PD-L1) treatment.

The CDR3 sequence: CASSGLTGGDEKLFF. Here the CDR3 DNA reads TGTGCCAGCAGCGGATTGACAGGTGGGGATGAAAAACTGTTTTTT. The chain couples TRBV5-6 to TRBJ1-4; a possible D gene is TRBD1 (6 bases). Deletions cut 4 bases from V and 6 bases from J, with 16 bases between. CDR3 length equals 15 residues. CDR1 and CDR2 from the germline V gene are SGHDT and YYEEEE.